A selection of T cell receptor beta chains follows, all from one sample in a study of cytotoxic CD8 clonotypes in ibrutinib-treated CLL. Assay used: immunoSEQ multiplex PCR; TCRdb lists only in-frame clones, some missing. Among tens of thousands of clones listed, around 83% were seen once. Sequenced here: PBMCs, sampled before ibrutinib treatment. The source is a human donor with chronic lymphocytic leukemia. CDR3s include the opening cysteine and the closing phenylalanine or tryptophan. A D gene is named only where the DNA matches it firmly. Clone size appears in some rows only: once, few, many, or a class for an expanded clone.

TGTGCCAGCAGCTTTCTTCCAAGGACAGACGCGAACACCGGGGAGCTGTTTTTT | CASSFLPRTDANTGELFF | 18 | TRBJ2-2 | . | TRBV7-8 | .
TGCGCCAGCAGCCCCTGGATGATAGGGGTCGGGTTCTCTGAAGCTTTCTTT | CASSPWMIGVGFSEAFF | 17 | TRBJ1-1 | . | TRBV4-1 | .
TGTGCCAGCAGTGAAAAGGGGGGGGAGCAGTACTTC | CASSEKGGEQYF | 12 | TRBJ2-7 | . | TRBV6-1 | .
TGTGCCAGCAGCCCTGGACAGGGAGAATATGGCTACACCTTC | CASSPGQGEYGYTF | 14 | TRBJ1-2 | TRBD1 | TRBV5-8 | .
TGCGCCAGCAGTGTCTCAGGGCAGGAGACCCAGTACTTC | CASSVSGQETQYF | 13 | TRBJ2-5 | . | TRBV10-1 | .
TGTGCCAGCAGCCAAGGTCGTGTGCAGAACACTGAAGCTTTCTTT | CASSQGRVQNTEAFF | 15 | TRBJ1-1 | . | TRBV4-2 | .
TGTGCCAGCAGGATATTGTGGGACTCAATTGCCGGGCCCACTGAAGCTTTCTTT | CASRILWDSIAGPTEAFF | 18 | TRBJ1-1 | . | TRBV4-2 | .
TGTGCCAGAAGCCCCTGTGGACAGATCTTTAACACTGAAGCTTTCTTT | CARSPCGQIFNTEAFF | 16 | TRBJ1-1 | . | TRBV5-3 | .
TGTGCCAGCAGTTTCGGGGGACAGGGTGGCTACACCTTC | CASSFGGQGGYTF | 13 | TRBJ1-2 | TRBD1 | TRBV28 | .
TGTGCCAGCAGCATCCGGGACAGGGGAACAACTGAAGCTTTCTTT | CASSIRDRGTTEAFF | 15 | TRBJ1-1 | TRBD1 | TRBV11-3 | .
TGTGCCTGTGGGCGGAAGAGCTCCTACGAGCAGTACTTC | CACGRKSSYEQYF | 13 | TRBJ2-7 | . | TRBV6-5 | .
TGCGCCAGCAGCTCCGGGACAGGTGGCAATCAGCCCCAGCATTTT | CASSSGTGGNQPQHF | 15 | TRBJ1-5 | TRBD1 | TRBV5-1 | .
TGTGCCAGCAGTCCCTGGCGGGAGGGCCTCAATGAGCAGTTCTTC | CASSPWREGLNEQFF | 15 | TRBJ2-1 | TRBD2 | TRBV6-5 | .
TGCGCCAGCCTAGTTGAGAATGAGCAGTTCTTC | CASLVENEQFF | 11 | TRBJ2-1 | . | TRBV10-2 | once
TGCAGCGTTGCCTCGGGAGGGTATACAGATACGCAGTATTTT | CSVASGGYTDTQYF | 14 | TRBJ2-3 | TRBD2 | TRBV29-1 | once
TGTGCCATCAGTGCCGAACAGGGTGGGGGAGATCAGCCCCAGCATTTT | CAISAEQGGGDQPQHF | 16 | TRBJ1-5 | . | TRBV10-3 | few
TGTGCCAGCAGTTACCGGCGAGCTAACTATGGCTACACCTTC | CASSYRRANYGYTF | 14 | TRBJ1-2 | . | TRBV6-5 | .
TGTGCCAGCAGCGGCGGGACTAGCGGGAGTAGTTACAATGAGCAGTTCTTC | CASSGGTSGSSYNEQFF | 17 | TRBJ2-1 | TRBD2 | TRBV11-3 | .
TGTGCCGTGGGGGCGGTGCGGGGTAACCAAGAGACCCAGTACTTC | CAVGAVRGNQETQYF | 15 | TRBJ2-5 | . | TRBV19 | many
TGTGCCAGCACTGCCTCGGGGGGCACTGAAGCTTTCTTT | CASTASGGTEAFF | 13 | TRBJ1-1 | . | TRBV27 | .
TGTGCCAGCAGTTACATTACTAGCGGTGCCTCCTACGAGCAGTACTTC | CASSYITSGASYEQYF | 16 | TRBJ2-7 | TRBD2 | TRBV6-5 | .
TGTGCCAGCAGCTCACAGCCGCCTAGACCACCCGTCTACGAGCAGTACTTC | CASSSQPPRPPVYEQYF | 17 | TRBJ2-7 | . | TRBV11-2 | .
TGTGCCAGCAGGGGGCAATACAATGAGCAGTTCTTC | CASRGQYNEQFF | 12 | TRBJ2-1 | . | TRBV28 | once
TGTGCCAGCAGCGGGAGCGGGAGGGCCGAGGAGACCCAGTACTTC | CASSGSGRAEETQYF | 15 | TRBJ2-5 | TRBD2 | TRBV11-2 | .